This TCR beta chain was identified during a study of blood T cell repertoires in COVID-19. After removal of 0 bases from V and 1 base from J, the junction contained 5 bases not matched to a gene. Germline loops: CDR1 SGHNT, CDR2 YYREEE (reference sequence). This CDR3 comprises 16 residues. Assay used: immunoSEQ multiplex PCR; TCRdb lists only in-frame clones, some missing. The repertoire has about 430,000 clones, 80% to 90% of them found once; the top ten carry 0.95% to 1.3%. Source material: PBMCs or T cells enriched from blood (not recorded which). The TCR comes from a man aged 25 to 45 who had recovered from COVID-19. The chain combines TRBV5-4 with TRBJ1-1, with 8 bases fitting TRBD1. CDR3 nucleotide sequence: TGTGCCAGCAGCTTGGCAGGGGGCGGCAGGAACACTGAAGCTTTCTTT. Its translation: CASSLAGGGRNTEAFF.